This TCR beta chain was recovered during a study of T cell responses to AZD1222 COVID-19 vaccine. Study-level results: At study baseline, merely five or six AZD1222 recipients were seropositive. In a largely white British group with more females than males, clonal diversity was possibly underestimated.

Clones were sequenced by immunoSEQ multiplex PCR, and TCRdb holds only the in-frame ones, with some missing. The repertoire holds roughly 120,000 clones, with approximately 94% as singletons. The germline CDR1 and CDR2 sequences are LGHNA and YNFKEQ. Deletions cut 0 bases from V and 6 bases from J, with 14 bases between. The CDR3 contains 15 residues. Combined were second doses at about 4 or about 12 weeks. In the case of this clone: Its antigen is undetermined.

This material consisted of peripheral blood, taken 28 days after the second AZD1222 dose. The receptor comes from an adult who received the AZD1222 COVID-19 vaccine. This rearrangement joins TRBV4-2 to TRBJ1-1; D gene ambiguous. In nucleotides, the CDR3 is TGTGCCAGCAGCCAAGAAAGACCGGTCATGGCTGAAGCTTTCTTT. Protein: CASSQERPVMAEAFF.